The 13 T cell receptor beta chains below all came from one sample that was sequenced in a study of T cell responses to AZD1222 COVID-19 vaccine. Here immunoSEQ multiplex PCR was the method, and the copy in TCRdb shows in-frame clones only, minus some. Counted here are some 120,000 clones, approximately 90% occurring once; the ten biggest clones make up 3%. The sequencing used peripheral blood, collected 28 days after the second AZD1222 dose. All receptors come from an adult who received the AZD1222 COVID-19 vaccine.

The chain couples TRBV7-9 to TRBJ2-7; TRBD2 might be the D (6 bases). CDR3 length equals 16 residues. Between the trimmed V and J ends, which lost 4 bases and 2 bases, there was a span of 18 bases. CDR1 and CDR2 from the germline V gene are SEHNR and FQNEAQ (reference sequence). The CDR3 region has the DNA TGTGCCAGCAGCTGGGGGGACGGGGTACCTACCTACGAGCAGTACTTC. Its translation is CASSWGDGVPTYEQYF. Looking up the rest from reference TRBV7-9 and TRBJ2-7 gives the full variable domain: DTGVSQNPRHKITKRGQNVTFRCDPISEHNRLYWYRQTLGQGPEFLTYFQNEAQLEKSRLLSDRFSAERPKGSFSTLEIQRTEQGDSAMYLCASSWGDGVPTYEQYFGPGTRLTVT.

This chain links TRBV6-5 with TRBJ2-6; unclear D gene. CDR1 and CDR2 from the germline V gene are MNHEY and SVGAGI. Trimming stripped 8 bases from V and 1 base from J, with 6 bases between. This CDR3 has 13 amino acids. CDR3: CASRRSGANVLTF. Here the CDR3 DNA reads TGTGCCAGCCGCCGTTCTGGGGCCAACGTCCTGACTTTC.

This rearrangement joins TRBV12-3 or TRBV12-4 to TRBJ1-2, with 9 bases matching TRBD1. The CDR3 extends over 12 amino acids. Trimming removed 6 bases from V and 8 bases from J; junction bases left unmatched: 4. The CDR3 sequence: CASSWTGVGYTF. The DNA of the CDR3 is TGTGCCAGCAGCTGGACAGGGGTAGGCTACACCTTC.

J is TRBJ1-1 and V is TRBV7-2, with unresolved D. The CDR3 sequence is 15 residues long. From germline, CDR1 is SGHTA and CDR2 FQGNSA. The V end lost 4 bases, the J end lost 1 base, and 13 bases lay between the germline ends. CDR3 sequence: CASSSESTRNTEAFF. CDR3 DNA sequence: TGTGCCAGCAGCTCAGAATCTACGAGGAACACTGAAGCTTTCTTT. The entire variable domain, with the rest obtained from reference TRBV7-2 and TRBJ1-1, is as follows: GAGVSQSPSNKVTEKGKDVELRCDPISGHTALYWYRQSLGQGLEFLIYFQGNSAPDKSGLPSDRFSAERTGGSVSTLTIQRTQQEDSAVYLCASSSESTRNTEAFFGQGTRLTVV.

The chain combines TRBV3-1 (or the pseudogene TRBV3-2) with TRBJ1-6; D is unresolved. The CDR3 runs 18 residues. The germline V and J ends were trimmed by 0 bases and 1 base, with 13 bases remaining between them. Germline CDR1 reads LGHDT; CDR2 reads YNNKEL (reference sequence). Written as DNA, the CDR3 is TGTGCCAGCAGCCAAGATCTGACGGGGAGGTCCTATAATTCACCCCTCCACTTT. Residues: CASSQDLTGRSYNSPLHF.

The CDR3 DNA is TGTGCCGCCGGAGAAGGACTTAACACTGAAGCTTTCTTT. Protein sequence: CAAGEGLNTEAFF. This chain links TRBV10-3 with TRBJ1-1; no clear D. V was trimmed by 11 bases and J by 2 bases, leaving 15 bases between them. Germline CDR1 reads ENHRY; CDR2 reads SYGVKD. There are 13 residues in the CDR3.

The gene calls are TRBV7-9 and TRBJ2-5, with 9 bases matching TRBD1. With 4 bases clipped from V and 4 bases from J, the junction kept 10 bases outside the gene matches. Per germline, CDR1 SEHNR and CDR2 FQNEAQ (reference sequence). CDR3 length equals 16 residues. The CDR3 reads CASSSQTGGWGETQYF. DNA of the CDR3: TGTGCCAGCAGCTCACAAACAGGGGGCTGGGGAGAGACCCAGTACTTC.

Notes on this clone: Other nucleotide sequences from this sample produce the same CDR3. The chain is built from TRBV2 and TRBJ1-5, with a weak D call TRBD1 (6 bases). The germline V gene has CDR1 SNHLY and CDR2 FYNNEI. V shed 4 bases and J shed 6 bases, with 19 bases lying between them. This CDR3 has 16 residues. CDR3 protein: CASSAALKLQGQPQHF. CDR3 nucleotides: TGTGCCAGCAGTGCGGCCCTGAAACTACAGGGTCAGCCCCAGCATTTT.

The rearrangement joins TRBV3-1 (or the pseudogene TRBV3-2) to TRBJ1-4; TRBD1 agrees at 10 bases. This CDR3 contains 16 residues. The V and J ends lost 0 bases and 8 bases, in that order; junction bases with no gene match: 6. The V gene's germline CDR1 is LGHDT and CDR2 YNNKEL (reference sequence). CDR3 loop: CASSQEGTGVAEKLFF. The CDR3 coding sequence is TGTGCCAGCAGCCAAGAAGGGACAGGGGTCGCAGAAAAACTGTTTTTT.

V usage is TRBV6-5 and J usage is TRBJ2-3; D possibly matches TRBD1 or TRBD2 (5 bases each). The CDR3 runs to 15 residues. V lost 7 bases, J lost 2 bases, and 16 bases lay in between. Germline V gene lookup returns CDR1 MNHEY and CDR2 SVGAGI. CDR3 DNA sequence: TGTGCCAGCACCGCCCCAGGGAGAGTCACAGATACGCAGTATTTT. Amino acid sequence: CASTAPGRVTDTQYF.

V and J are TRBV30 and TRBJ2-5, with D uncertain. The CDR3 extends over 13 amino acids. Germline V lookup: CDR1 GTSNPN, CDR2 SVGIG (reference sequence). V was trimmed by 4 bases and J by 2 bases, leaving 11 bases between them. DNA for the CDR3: TGTGCCTGGAAGTTTAAGGGACAAGAGACCCAGTACTTC. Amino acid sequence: CAWKFKGQETQYF.

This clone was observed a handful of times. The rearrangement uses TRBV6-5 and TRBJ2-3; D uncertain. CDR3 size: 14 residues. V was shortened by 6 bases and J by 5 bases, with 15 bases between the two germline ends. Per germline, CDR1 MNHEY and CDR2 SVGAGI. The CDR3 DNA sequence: TGTGCCAGCAGCGAGCCGGGTGAGAGAGATACGCAGTATTTT. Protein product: CASSEPGERDTQYF.

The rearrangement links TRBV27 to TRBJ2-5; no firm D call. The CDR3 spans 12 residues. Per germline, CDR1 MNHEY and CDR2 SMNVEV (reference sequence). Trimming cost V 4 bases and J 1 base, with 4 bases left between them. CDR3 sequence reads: CASSSVQETQYF. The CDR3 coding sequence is TGTGCCAGCAGTTCCGTCCAAGAGACCCAGTACTTC.